A single sample is the source of the 19 T cell receptor beta chains below, sequenced in a study of cytomegalovirus exposure and HLA in healthy donors. Generated by immunoSEQ multiplex PCR, the TCRdb table keeps only in-frame clones and is missing some. The data contain about 150,000 clones, approximately 86% of them singletons. Specimen: PBMCs. The source is a young man in good health and CMV-seropositive.

The gene calls are TRBV11-2 and TRBJ2-4; weak D call: TRBD1 (6 bases). Germline V gene data show CDR1 as SGHAT and CDR2 as FQNNGV. This CDR3 spans 16 amino acids. The germline V and J ends were trimmed by 5 bases and 0 bases, with 14 bases remaining between them. Here the CDR3 reads CASSPRTALAKNIQYF. CDR3 DNA: TGTGCCAGCAGCCCTCGGACAGCTCTAGCCAAAAACATTCAGTACTTC.

The V gene is TRBV6-4, the J gene TRBJ1-2; possibly TRBD1 for D (5 bases). The V gene lost 8 bases and the J gene lost 6 bases, with 13 bases spanning the gap. CDR3 length: 12 amino acids. CDR1 is MRHNA, CDR2 SNTAGT, per germline. The CDR3 region has the DNA TGTGCCAGCGGGGGGACGGTCCATGGCTACACCTTC. Its translation: CASGGTVHGYTF.

V gene TRBV6-5 combines with J gene TRBJ2-5; TRBD2 agrees at 13 bases. V lost 0 bases and J lost 3; bases outside the gene matches: 1. This CDR3 region has 16 residues. CDR1 is MNHEY and CDR2 is SVGAGI in the germline V gene. DNA for the CDR3: TGTGCCAGCAGTTACTCCGGGACTAGCGGGGAAGAGACCCAGTACTTC. It yields the protein CASSYSGTSGEETQYF.

V gene TRBV2 combines with J gene TRBJ1-2; TRBD1 matches 8 bases. Trimming at V came to 8 bases and at J to 5 bases, leaving 4 bases not matched to a gene. The CDR3 is 12 residues long. Germline V lookup: CDR1 SNHLY, CDR2 FYNNEI. The CDR3 DNA sequence: TGTGCCAGCGGGGACAGGAGGTATGGCTACACCTTC. The encoded protein is CASGDRRYGYTF.

The V gene is TRBV11-2, the J gene TRBJ1-2; 10 bases are shared with TRBD1. V lost 1 base to trimming and J lost 4 bases; unmatched junction nucleotides: 9. The CDR3 is 17 residues long. Germline CDR1 and CDR2: SGHAT and FQNNGV. CDR3 in amino acids: CASSLGRGQGNGYGYTF. In DNA form, the CDR3 reads TGTGCCAGCAGCTTAGGAAGGGGACAGGGGAATGGCTATGGCTACACCTTC.

V usage is TRBV6-5 and J usage is TRBJ2-1; 11 bases are shared with TRBD1. CDR1 and CDR2 (germline): MNHEY, SVGAGI. The CDR3 extends over 15 amino acids. V dropped 5 bases and J dropped 7; count of bases not matched to a gene: 7. CDR3 bases: TGTGCCAGCAGTCCACGGACAGGGGGCGGGAATGAGCAGTTCTTC. Protein product: CASSPRTGGGNEQFF.

V usage is TRBV7-3 and J usage is TRBJ2-2; 7 bases are a match to TRBD1. Losses at the gene ends were 5 bases for V and 7 bases for J; bases not matched to a gene: 4. This CDR3 has 13 residues. Germline CDR1 is SGHTA and CDR2 is FQGTGA. CDR3 protein: CASSLRGSGELFF. CDR3 bases: TGTGCCAGCAGCCTCAGGGGGAGCGGGGAGCTGTTTTTT.

This clone occurred a few times. The CDR3 bases are TGTGCCAGCAGTACCCGGACAGGGAGGCAGACCCAGTACTTC. Translation gives CASSTRTGRQTQYF. The V and J genes are TRBV27 and TRBJ2-5, with 8 bases aligning to TRBD1. V gave up 5 bases and J gave up 6 bases; unmatched junction bases: 8. The CDR3 runs to 14 residues. CDR1 and CDR2 (germline): MNHEY, SMNVEV (reference sequence).

This chain links TRBV7-9 with TRBJ1-2; TRBD1 is a possible D gene (6 bases). This CDR3 contains 14 residues. With 5 bases removed from V and 4 bases from J, the gap between germline ends came to 14 bases. The germline gives CDR1 SEHNR, CDR2 FQNEAQ (reference sequence). CDR3 sequence reads: CASSPTGGGYGYTF. In DNA form, the CDR3 reads TGTGCCAGCAGCCCGACAGGTGGCGGCTATGGCTACACCTTC.

This rearrangement joins TRBV27 to TRBJ2-6; D is unresolved. The length of the CDR3 is 14 residues. Germline CDR1 MNHEY, CDR2 SMNVEV (reference sequence). Trimming stripped 8 bases from V and 0 bases from J, with 8 bases between. CDR3 protein: CASGDLSGANVLTF. Written as DNA, the CDR3 is TGTGCCAGCGGAGATCTCTCTGGGGCCAACGTCCTGACTTTC.

The V call is TRBV25-1, the J call TRBJ1-1; D uncertain. The CDR3 spans 14 residues. From germline, CDR1 is MGHDK and CDR2 SYGVNS. V lost 3 bases to trimming and J lost 5 bases, with 13 bases between them. The CDR3 spells CASSERWSRTEAFF. CDR3 nucleotide sequence: TGTGCCAGCAGTGAGCGGTGGTCTCGAACTGAAGCTTTCTTT.

The chain carries TRBV5-1 and TRBJ2-5, with a possible D match to TRBD2 (6 bases). V lost 4 bases and J 5 bases, leaving 24 bases between the germline ends. CDR3 length equals 17 residues. Germline assignment: CDR1 SGHRS and CDR2 YFSETQ. The CDR3 DNA sequence: TGCGCCAGCAGCAGAGGTGACGGGACTGCCTCGGGGGAGACCCAGTACTTC. It specifies CASSRGDGTASGETQYF.

The rearrangement links TRBV29-1 to TRBJ1-3; 9 bases line up with TRBD1. V lost 5 bases to trimming and J lost 2 bases; unmatched junction nucleotides: 7. CDR1 SQVTM and CDR2 ANQGSEA come from the germline V gene. This CDR3 is 15 amino acids long. In nucleotides, the CDR3 is TGCAGCGTTTGGAACAGGGGGCCAGCTGGAAACACCATATATTTT. Amino acids: CSVWNRGPAGNTIYF.

Comments on this clone: Other DNA sequences from this sample encode an identical CDR3 as well. V and J are TRBV6-5 and TRBJ1-4, with 10 positions matching TRBD1. The CDR3 has 15 residues. Trimming at V came to 0 bases and at J to 8 bases, leaving 3 bases not matched to a gene. Germline loops: CDR1 MNHEY, CDR2 SVGAGI. The CDR3 DNA sequence: TGTGCCAGCAGTTACTCTGGACAGGGGGGGGAAAAACTGTTTTTT. Residues: CASSYSGQGGEKLFF.

This chain connects TRBV7-2 to TRBJ2-2; perhaps TRBD1 as D (5 bases). The CDR3 totals 14 residues. V was trimmed by 5 bases and J by 4 bases, leaving 11 bases between them. The germline V gene encodes CDR1 SGHTA and CDR2 FQGNSA. DNA of the CDR3: TGTGCCAGCAGCCCCAGGGTCGGCACCGGGGAGCTGTTTTTT. Translated, it gives CASSPRVGTGELFF.

The V call is TRBV2, the J call TRBJ1-1, with no clear D. The V end lost 6 bases, the J end lost 1 base, and 6 bases lay between the germline ends. This CDR3 is 12 amino acids long. CDR1 is SNHLY, CDR2 FYNNEI, per germline. The CDR3 DNA reads TGTGCCAGCAGGGAGCCGAACACTGAAGCTTTCTTT. Protein sequence: CASREPNTEAFF.

The chain combines TRBV7-6 with TRBJ1-4, with D perhaps TRBD1 (5 bases). Between the trimmed V and J ends, which lost 1 base and 8 bases, there was a span of 14 bases. Germline V gene data show CDR1 as SGHVS and CDR2 as FNYEAQ. The CDR3 totals 15 residues. The CDR3: CASSLGLGEDEKLFF. The CDR3 nucleotides read TGTGCCAGCAGCTTAGGCCTGGGGGAGGACGAAAAACTGTTTTTT.

The DNA for the CDR3 is TGTGCCAGCAGCTTAGGGGCCAACAATCAGCCCCAGCATTTT. It yields the protein CASSLGANNQPQHF. The chain is built from TRBV5-6 and TRBJ1-5; weak D call: TRBD1 (5 bases). In germline, CDR1 is SGHDT, CDR2 YYEEEE. This CDR3 contains 14 residues. Trimming removed 2 bases at V and 3 bases at J, with 9 bases between. Using reference TRBV5-6 and TRBJ1-5 for the parts outside the CDR3, the full variable domain is DAGVTQSPTHLIKTRGQQVTLRCSPKSGHDTVSWYQQALGQGPQFIFQYYEEEERQRGNFPDRFSGHQFPNYSSELNVNALLLGDSALYLCASSLGANNQPQHFGDGTRLSIL.

Remarks on this clone: This CDR3 is also generated by other DNA sequences in the sample. The V call is TRBV9, the J call TRBJ1-2, with D uncertain. V was pared by 0 bases and J by 1 base, with 7 bases between. The CDR3 covers 14 residues. The germline V gene encodes CDR1 SGDLS and CDR2 YYNGEE. Written as DNA, the CDR3 is TGTGCCAGCAGCGTAGAAGCGGGTAACTATGGCTACACCTTC. Amino acids: CASSVEAGNYGYTF.